This TCR beta chain was identified during a study of Ad26.COV2.S vaccination and SARS-CoV-2 variants. Study at large: Into the muscle, Ad26.COV2.S was dosed once or twice, 56 days apart. Points from the study as a whole: Placebo recipients trailed vaccine recipients in spike-specific TCR breadth.

The ends lost 5 bases at V and 5 bases at J; junction bases unmatched: 7. The CDR3 is 15 residues long. Germline V gene sequence: CDR1 MNHEY, CDR2 SVGAGI. For this clone: The antigen remains undetermined.

Measured with immunoSEQ multiplex PCR; TCRdb has only the in-frame clones, and not every one. The profile covers about 350,000 clones, with around 87% appearing a single time and around 3.7% taken by the ten largest. Treatment meaning: 15 to 20 received Ad26.COV2.S at low or high dose, single or two shots; a few received placebo; per-sample allocation not given. Day 63 following the first vaccine or placebo injection was when the samples were taken. V gene TRBV6-5 combines with J gene TRBJ2-2, with 8 bases lining up with TRBD1. This specimen was peripheral blood, taken in a trial of Ad26.COV2.S vaccine versus placebo. The receptor was derived from a person aged 18-60 years who received the Ad26.COV2.S COVID-19 vaccine or a placebo. This chain's CDR3 is CASSPRQGMTGELFF. The CDR3 region has the DNA TGTGCCAGCAGTCCTCGACAGGGGATGACCGGGGAGCTGTTTTTT.